One sample yielded the 28 T cell receptor beta chains listed below, sequenced in a study of blood T cells in healthy people across ages. With a J-beta primer mix and a sample-barcoded 5' primer, a second PCR ran roughly 6 to 12 cycles. A single record per CDR3 protein comes from TCRdb applying MiXCR to the 5' RACE reads. Of 700,000 to 900,000 distinct CDR3 sequences listed, about 53% are singletons. The sequenced material came from blood. Receptors originate from a man older than 75 in good health.

J is TRBJ2-3 and V is TRBV27; 10 nucleotides match TRBD2. This CDR3 is 17 amino acids long. Germline trimming cut 0 bases from V and 14 bases from J; bases unmatched to any gene: 17. The germline V gene has CDR1 MNHEY and CDR2 SMNVEV (reference sequence). CDR3 sequence (DNA): TGTGCCAGCAGTTTATCGACGGCTAGCGGGAGTCCCGGATACGCGTATTTT. It is translated as CASSLSTASGSPGYAYF.

This clonotype has only a few counts. The chain is built from TRBV7-2 and TRBJ2-5; no clear D gene. Germline values: CDR1 SGHTA, CDR2 FQGNSA. The CDR3 totals 15 residues. Trimming cost V 3 bases and J 4 bases, with 15 bases left between them. The CDR3 sequence: CASSFDPGPTETQYF. The CDR3 region has the DNA TGTGCCAGCAGCTTCGACCCGGGTCCGACAGAGACCCAGTACTTC.

The sample holds one count of this clonotype. This rearrangement joins TRBV20-1 to TRBJ2-2; tentatively, D is TRBD2 (6 bases). In germline, CDR1 is DFQATT, CDR2 SNEGSKA (reference sequence). The CDR3 is made up of 14 amino acids. V was shortened by 2 bases and J by 7 bases, with 14 bases between the two germline ends. The CDR3 sequence is CSARRGEVGGELFF. The CDR3 coding sequence is TGCAGTGCTAGACGAGGGGAGGTCGGCGGGGAGCTGTTTTTT.

This clonotype was detected only a few times. The J gene is TRBJ2-3, the V gene TRBV27; D gene unclear. CDR1 and CDR2 (germline): MNHEY, SMNVEV (reference sequence). V lost 2 bases and J lost 1, with 10 bases in between. The CDR3 runs to 15 residues. CDR3 coding DNA: TGTGCCAGCAGTTTACCTAGTGGGGGCACAGATACGCAGTATTTT. It specifies CASSLPSGGTDTQYF.

CDR3 protein: CSAREDRGSYNEQFF. CDR3 in DNA: TGCAGTGCTAGGGAAGACAGGGGCTCCTACAATGAGCAGTTCTTC. The rearrangement joins TRBV20-1 to TRBJ2-1; 8 bases line up with TRBD1. Losses at the gene ends were 3 bases for V and 0 bases for J; bases not matched to a gene: 4. CDR3 length equals 15 residues. The germline V gene encodes CDR1 DFQATT and CDR2 SNEGSKA (reference sequence).

The rearrangement uses TRBV20-1 and TRBJ2-5; 9 nucleotides line up with TRBD1. TRBJ2-7 matches the DNA end more closely, so the J call is doubtful. This CDR3 contains 13 residues. Germline assignment: CDR1 DFQATT and CDR2 SNEGSKA (reference sequence). CDR3 DNA: TGCAGTGCTAGTCCGGGACAGGGTCACGAGCAGTACTTC. Amino acid sequence: CSASPGQGHEQYF.

This rearrangement joins TRBV11-2 to TRBJ2-5; 8 nucleotides align to TRBD2. Germline V lookup: CDR1 SGHAT, CDR2 FQNNGV. V shed 5 bases, J shed 5 bases, and the junction held 7 bases outside the gene matches. This CDR3 region has 14 residues. CDR3 region: CASSHGGDGETQYF. CDR3 in DNA: TGTGCCAGCAGCCACGGGGGGGACGGGGAGACCCAGTACTTC.

CDR3 sequence reads: CASCTSSYEQYF. The CDR3 bases are TGTGCCAGCTGCACGAGCTCCTACGAGCAGTACTTC. The chain joins TRBV28 to TRBJ2-7; D gene uncertain. The germline V and J ends were trimmed by 8 bases and 0 bases, with 8 bases remaining between them. Germline-derived CDR1 and CDR2 are MDHEN and SYDVKM. The CDR3 is made up of 12 amino acids.

The J gene is TRBJ2-7, the V gene TRBV20-1; either TRBD1 or TRBD2 may supply D (7 bases each). CDR1 and CDR2 (germline): DFQATT, SNEGSKA (reference sequence). Trimming cost V 6 bases and J 2 bases, with 20 bases left between them. The CDR3 is 15 amino acids. The CDR3 DNA reads TGCAGTGCCAGTTCAAGAGGGAGGGGGCCCTACGAGCAGTACTTC. It codes for CSASSRGRGPYEQYF.

The V gene is TRBV5-1, the J gene TRBJ2-4, with unresolved D. This CDR3 has 15 amino acids. Deletions cut 4 bases from V and 0 bases from J, with 11 bases between. Germline CDR1 SGHRS, CDR2 YFSETQ. The CDR3 nucleotides read TGCGCCAGCAGCCCTGTCTCGATAGCCAAAAACATTCAGTACTTC. Protein product: CASSPVSIAKNIQYF.

This rearrangement joins TRBV6-5 to TRBJ2-7; 7 positions match TRBD1. J lost 0 bases, V lost 4 bases, and 6 bases had no gene match. The CDR3 is 15 amino acids. CDR1 is MNHEY and CDR2 is SVGAGI in the germline V gene. CDR3 bases: TGTGCCAGCAGTTCCCCTGACAGGGTCTCCTACGAGCAGTACTTC. Translated: CASSSPDRVSYEQYF.

J is TRBJ2-6 and V is TRBV27; the D gene could be TRBD1 or TRBD2 (6 bases each). Germline V gene sequence: CDR1 MNHEY, CDR2 SMNVEV (reference sequence). The CDR3 spans 17 residues. V dropped 7 bases and J dropped 2 bases, with 18 bases sitting between them. For the CDR3, the DNA is TGTGCCAGCACCACCTCCGGGGGCACAACTGGGGCCAACGTCCTGACTTTC. Its protein product is CASTTSGGTTGANVLTF. Drawing the rest from reference TRBV27 and TRBJ2-6, the complete variable domain is EAQVTQNPRYLITVTGKKLTVTCSQNMNHEYMSWYRQDPGLGLRQIYYSMNVEVTDKGDVPEGYKVSRKEKRNFPLILESPSPNQTSLYFCASTTSGGTTGANVLTFGAGSRLTVL.

CDR3 in DNA: TGTGCCAGCAGTGAGGGACAGGGAAACGAGCAGTACTTC. This translates into CASSEGQGNEQYF. The chain combines TRBV25-1 with TRBJ2-7; 9 bases fit TRBD1. The ends lost 3 bases at V and 5 bases at J; junction bases unmatched: 2. CDR1 MGHDK and CDR2 SYGVNS come from the germline V gene. The CDR3 contains 13 residues.

On this clonotype: One end of the junction fails to match germline, which may point to a read error. The chain employs TRBV7-2 and TRBJ1-1, with D unresolved. Germline V gives CDR1 SGHTA, CDR2 FQGNSA. The length of the CDR3 is 15 residues. CDR3 sequence (DNA): TGTGCCAGTAGCTTAGAGGGAGGGAGGTCAACTGAAGCTTTCTTT. Protein sequence: CASSLEGGRSTEAFF.

This clonotype was seen a handful of times. This sequence joins TRBV7-2 and TRBJ2-7, with no clear D. Looked up from germline, CDR1 is SGHTA and CDR2 is FQGNSA. Trimming removed 5 bases at V and 4 bases at J, with 27 bases between. CDR3 length equals 18 residues. The CDR3 DNA reads TGTGCCAGCAGCCAAAGTCCCCTTGTGTACTCTTTCAGATACGAGCAGTACTTC. Its protein is CASSQSPLVYSFRYEQYF.

The chain carries TRBV4-2 and TRBJ2-2; D gene unclear. Germline V gene lookup returns CDR1 LGHNA and CDR2 YNFKEQ. The CDR3 spans 15 residues. The V end was cut by 4 bases, the J end by 6 bases, with 15 bases between. This CDR3 reads CASSPTFVDPGELFF. The CDR3 bases are TGTGCCAGCAGCCCCACCTTCGTCGATCCCGGGGAGCTGTTTTTT.

The chain combines TRBV28 with TRBJ2-5; 9 positions match TRBD1. Germline V gene sequence: CDR1 MDHEN, CDR2 SYDVKM. The trim removed 6 bases at V and 3 bases at J, leaving 8 bases unmatched. The CDR3 runs 15 residues. The CDR3 DNA sequence: TGTGCCAGCAGGACCCTCCGGGACAGGGAAGAGACCCAGTACTTC. It encodes CASRTLRDREETQYF.

The J gene is TRBJ2-6, the V gene TRBV6-6, with D unclear. From germline, CDR1 is MNHNY and CDR2 SVGAGI (reference sequence). V was cut by 8 bases and J by 0 bases, with 8 bases left in between. CDR3 length equals 14 residues. CDR3 protein: CASLLPSGANVLTF. The CDR3 coding sequence is TGTGCCAGCCTGCTCCCCTCTGGGGCCAACGTCCTGACTTTC.

The chain carries TRBV9 and TRBJ1-1; TRBD1 agrees at 7 bases. With V trimmed by 4 bases and J by 7 bases, 7 bases remained unmatched. The length of the CDR3 is 13 residues. CDR1 SGDLS and CDR2 YYNGEE come from the germline V gene. The CDR3 DNA reads as TGTGCCAGCAGCCTTGGGACAGACCTTGAAGCTTTCTTT. Residues: CASSLGTDLEAFF.

This clonotype has a handful of counts. V gene TRBV3-1 combines with J gene TRBJ2-7; D may be TRBD1 or TRBD2 (5 bases each). CDR3 length equals 15 residues. The V end lost 2 bases, the J end lost 2 bases, and 13 bases lay between the germline ends. Germline V gene sequence: CDR1 LGHDT, CDR2 YNNKEL (reference sequence). The CDR3: CASSQKRGGPYEQYF. DNA of the CDR3: TGTGCCAGCAGCCAAAAGCGTGGGGGACCCTACGAGCAGTACTTC.

This clonotype was seen only a few times. V gene TRBV5-1 combines with J gene TRBJ2-7; the D is unclear. Germline-derived CDR1 and CDR2 are SGHRS and YFSETQ. The CDR3 has 12 amino acids. CDR3 in DNA: TGCGTCTCAAGGAGCGCCTCCTACGAGCAGTACTTC. Protein product: CVSRSASYEQYF.

The count of this clonotype is one. J is TRBJ2-5 and V is TRBV15, with TRBD2 matching over 12 bases. CDR3 size: 16 residues. Germline CDR1 is LNHNV and CDR2 is YYDKDF (reference sequence). J lost 3 bases, V lost 1 base, and 3 bases had no gene match. CDR3 region: CATSRGASGREETQYF. Written as DNA, the CDR3 is TGTGCCACCAGCAGAGGGGCTAGCGGGAGGGAAGAGACCCAGTACTTC.

The CDR3 DNA sequence: TGCAGCTTTTGGGATATACCCGCGGGGGAGCAGTACTTC. The encoded protein is CSFWDIPAGEQYF. The chain uses TRBV29-1 and TRBJ2-7; perhaps TRBD2 as D (6 bases). V was shortened by 8 bases and J by 7 bases, with 21 bases between the two germline ends. Germline CDR1 reads SQVTM; CDR2 reads ANQGSEA. This CDR3 region has 13 residues.

CDR3 DNA sequence: TGTGCCAGCAGAGCTAGCAGCCTAGCCAAAAACATTCAGTACTTC. It yields the protein CASRASSLAKNIQYF. The chain is built from TRBV28 and TRBJ2-4; possible D gene TRBD2, 5 bases. V was trimmed by 6 bases and J by 0 bases, leaving 12 bases between them. Germline V gives CDR1 MDHEN, CDR2 SYDVKM. CDR3 length: 15 residues.

There are a few counts of this clonotype. V gene TRBV2 combines with J gene TRBJ2-5; perhaps TRBD2 as D (6 bases). Trimming stripped 6 bases from V and 2 bases from J, with 13 bases between. The CDR3 is made up of 14 amino acids. CDR1 is SNHLY, CDR2 FYNNEI, per germline. The chain's CDR3 is CASSYRDSQETQYF. In nucleotides, the CDR3 is TGTGCCAGCAGCTACCGGGACTCACAAGAGACCCAGTACTTC.

This chain connects TRBV6-5 to TRBJ2-1, with D possibly TRBD2 on 6 matching bases. Looked up from germline, CDR1 is MNHEY and CDR2 is SVGAGI. CDR3 length equals 15 residues. V was cut by 5 bases and J by 6 bases, with 17 bases left in between. CDR3 bases: TGTGCCAGCAGTCCACGGTGGGGAGGATTCAATGAGCAGTTCTTC. As protein: CASSPRWGGFNEQFF.

Points on this clonotype: The junction differs from germline at one of its ends, possibly a read error. V usage is TRBV7-7 and J usage is TRBJ2-5; D is unclear. Germline CDR1 is SSHAT and CDR2 is FNYEAQ (reference sequence). The CDR3 has 14 amino acids. The CDR3 DNA is TGTGCTAGCAGCCCTACCGCCGGAAAGGAGACCCAGTACTTC. It specifies CASSPTAGKETQYF. Variable domain in full (rest from reference TRBV7-7 and TRBJ2-5): GAGVSQSPRYKVTKRGQDVTLRCDPISSHATLYWYQQALGQGPEFLTYFNYEAQPDKSGLPSDRFSAERPEGSISTLTIQRTEQRDSAMYRCASSPTAGKETQYFGPGTRLLVL.

The chain combines TRBV5-1 with TRBJ2-5, with 11 bases lining up with TRBD1. The junction had 12 bases not matched to a gene; V was cut back by 3 bases and J by 11 bases. Germline assignment: CDR1 SGHRS and CDR2 YFSETQ. There are 15 residues in the CDR3. The CDR3 nucleotides read TGCGCCAGCAGCTGGACAGGGGGCTCCCCTTCAGGGCAGTACTTC. The encoded protein is CASSWTGGSPSGQYF.